A selection of T cell receptor beta chains follows, all from one sample in a study of blood T cell repertoires in COVID-19. TCRdb's copy holds only in-frame clones and misses some; the assay was immunoSEQ multiplex PCR. The table has about 170,000 clones, about 80% seen once. The specimen was peripheral blood. The receptors derive from a human donor with acute or convalescent COVID-19. The donor label of this sample is uncertain. The CDR3 runs from the conserved cysteine through the conserved F or W. A D gene is named only where the DNA matches it firmly. Part of the rows lack a size; the others show once, few, many or a class for expanded clones.

D: TRBD2
size: -
J: TRBJ2-1
V: TRBV5-1
DNA: TGCGCCAGCAGCTTGGGGACTAGCGGATACAATGAGCAGTTCTTC
CDR3: CASSLGTSGYNEQFF

D: -
size: -
J: TRBJ2-6
V: TRBV5-8
DNA: TGTGCCAGCAGCCTGATCATCTACCTCTCCGGGGCCAACGTCCTGACTTTC
CDR3: CASSLIIYLSGANVLTF

D: -
size: -
J: TRBJ2-3
V: TRBV19
DNA: TGTGCCAGTAGCGATGACAGGATCACAGATACGCAGTATTTT
CDR3: CASSDDRITDTQYF

D: -
size: -
J: TRBJ1-2
V: TRBV2
DNA: TGTGCCAGCAGCAGCGGTCTCTATGGCTACACCTTC
CDR3: CASSSGLYGYTF

D: -
size: few
J: TRBJ2-2
V: TRBV4-2
DNA: TGTGCCAGCAGCCAAGTTAACTTAGCAGGGGACACCGGGGAGCTGTTTTTT
CDR3: CASSQVNLAGDTGELFF

D: TRBD2
size: once
J: TRBJ2-7
V: TRBV28
DNA: TGTGCCAGCAGCCTAATAGCGGGAGGGCCGTATGAGCAGTACTTC
CDR3: CASSLIAGGPYEQYF

D: -
size: -
J: TRBJ2-2
V: TRBV3-1/TRBV3-2
DNA: TGTGCCAGCAGCCAACAGGGTATCGGGGAGCTGTTTTTT
CDR3: CASSQQGIGELFF

D: TRBD2
size: -
J: TRBJ2-3
V: TRBV27
DNA: TGTGCCAGCAGTCGACTAGCGGGAGGGTCAGATACGCAGTATTTT
CDR3: CASSRLAGGSDTQYF

D: -
size: -
J: TRBJ1-6
V: TRBV29-1
DNA: TGCAGCGTTGAAGACAGGGCACCCAAACTAACTAATTCACCCCTCCACTTT
CDR3: CSVEDRAPKLTNSPLHF

D: -
size: -
J: TRBJ1-1
V: TRBV30
DNA: TGTGCCTGGAACAGGGTAGGGGGAGCTTTCTTT
CDR3: CAWNRVGGAFF

D: -
size: once
J: TRBJ2-7
V: TRBV5-1
DNA: TGCGCCAGCAGCTTGGCCGCGCCGGGAGAGGGAGAGCAGTACTTC
CDR3: CASSLAAPGEGEQYF

D: -
size: -
J: TRBJ2-3
V: TRBV19
DNA: TGTGCCAGTAGTATTTCGTCGAGCACAGATACGCAGTATTTT
CDR3: CASSISSSTDTQYF

D: TRBD1
size: medium-sized
J: TRBJ2-2
V: TRBV6-4
DNA: TGTGCCAGCAGCATAACAGGGGGCGGAACCGGGGAGCTGTTTTTT
CDR3: CASSITGGGTGELFF

D: TRBD2
size: -
J: TRBJ2-2
V: TRBV7-2
DNA: TGTGCCGCTGGGAGGGGCGGCACCGGGGAGCTGTTTTTT
CDR3: CAAGRGGTGELFF

D: TRBD2
size: -
J: TRBJ2-1
V: TRBV13
DNA: TGTGCCAGCAGCCCCGGACTAGCGGGAGGGCCGGGTTACAATGAGCAGTTCTTC
CDR3: CASSPGLAGGPGYNEQFF

D: TRBD1
size: once
J: TRBJ2-2
V: TRBV2
DNA: TGTGCCAGCAGTGACAGGACAGGGGGTACCGGGGAGCTGTTTTTT
CDR3: CASSDRTGGTGELFF

D: -
size: -
J: TRBJ2-1
V: TRBV21-1
DNA: TGTGCCAGCAGCAAGGTTTGGGACAAGGGTGAGCAGTTCTTC
CDR3: CASSKVWDKGEQFF

D: TRBD1
size: -
J: TRBJ2-1
V: TRBV19
DNA: TGTGCCAGTAGTATCCTGACAGGGAGAAAGTTCTTC
CDR3: CASSILTGRKFF

D: TRBD2
size: -
J: TRBJ2-3
V: TRBV30
DNA: TGTGCCTGGAGCCGGACTAGCGCCTACACAGATACGCAGTATTTT
CDR3: CAWSRTSAYTDTQYF

D: TRBD1
size: -
J: TRBJ2-3
V: TRBV13
DNA: TGTGCCAGCAGATTACTAGGACAGGGACCAAATACGCAGTATTTT
CDR3: CASRLLGQGPNTQYF

D: TRBD2
size: once
J: TRBJ2-5
V: TRBV7-2
DNA: TGTGCCAGCAGCTTGGGGCCCGGGCTAGCGGGGGGAGAGACCCAGTACTTC
CDR3: CASSLGPGLAGGETQYF

D: TRBD1
size: few
J: TRBJ1-1
V: TRBV2
DNA: TGTGCCAGCAGGACAGGGGGCCCGACTGAAGCTTTCTTT
CDR3: CASRTGGPTEAFF